The rows below give T cell receptor beta chains drawn from one sample of a study of regulatory T cells in long-lasting Graves disease. Using its own MiXCR run on the multiplex PCR reads, TCRdb lists one record per CDR3 protein. Of roughly 400,000 distinct CDR3 sequences listed, 16% are singletons. The sample was also reused in another study, on T cells in Graves' hyperthyroidism and ophthalmopathy.

The sequenced sample was peripheral blood mononuclear cells (PBMCs), obtained at new diagnosis, from a patient treated with antithyroid drugs. The receptors were gathered from a woman younger than 30 with Graves disease. The CDR3 runs from the conserved cysteine through the conserved F or W. The D gene is left open where the match is weak. Where a row states a size, it is once, few, many or the class of an expanded clone; other rows omit it.

TRBV15,-,TRBJ2-7,TRBD1,TGTGCCACCAGCAGAGATGGCCCCGGGGAACAGGGGATCTCCTACGAGCAGTACTTC,CATSRDGPGEQGISYEQYF
TRBV13,-,TRBJ2-1,-,TGTGCCAGCAGCCTACCAGCGGGTACGGGCGGTGAGCAGTTCTTC,CASSLPAGTGGEQFF
TRBV20-1,few,TRBJ2-1,-,TGCAGTGCTAGAAGACTAGGCCCTGATGGTGAGCAGTTCTTC,CSARRLGPDGEQFF
TRBV18,-,TRBJ2-7,-,TGTGCCAGCTCACCACTTAAGGAAGGCGAGCAGTACTTC,CASSPLKEGEQYF
TRBV12-3/TRBV12-4,-,TRBJ2-1,TRBD2,TGTGCCAGCAAGAAGAGCGGGGCCGCGGGGAATGAGCAGTTCTTC,CASKKSGAAGNEQFF
TRBV7-2,few,TRBJ2-5,-,TGTGCCAGCAGCTTAGACCTCCTTCGGGCCCAGTACTTC,CASSLDLLRAQYF
TRBV7-6,few,TRBJ2-1,TRBD2,TGTGCCAGCAGCTTGAGCGGGAGGGCCATCGATGAGCAGTTCTTC,CASSLSGRAIDEQFF
TRBV6-2/TRBV6-3,-,TRBJ2-3,-,TGTGCCAGCAGTTATAATCTTGATCTAACAGATACGCAGTATTTT,CASSYNLDLTDTQYF
TRBV3-1,-,TRBJ2-1,-,TGTGCCAGCAGCCAAGATTCGGACAACTACAATGAGCAGTTCTTC,CASSQDSDNYNEQFF
TRBV6-5,-,TRBJ1-1,-,TGTGCCAGCAGTTACGGGGCCCCAGCCTCGAACACTGAAGCTTTCTTT,CASSYGAPASNTEAFF
TRBV20-1,few,TRBJ2-6,-,TGCAGTGCTCCGCGAACTGGGGCCAACGTCCTGACTTTC,CSAPRTGANVLTF
TRBV29-1,-,TRBJ1-4,-,TGCAGCGTTGAATCGTTGGGACACGGAGACGGGGACGAAAAACTGTTTTTT,CSVESLGHGDGDEKLFF